Shown below are 24 T cell receptor beta chains from a single sample sequenced in a study of control samples from healthy donors and cancer patients. The assay was immunoSEQ multiplex PCR, and TCRdb's table has in-frame clones only and misses some. The sample consists of more than 110,000 clones, roughly 92% of them appearing once. Sequencing used blood. These receptors all stem from a man aged 25-45 years in good health.

The chain is built from TRBV10-3 and TRBJ1-2; tentatively, D is TRBD1 (5 bases). The ends were cut back, 2 bases at V and 8 bases at J, with 9 bases in the middle. Germline CDR1 ENHRY, CDR2 SYGVKD. This CDR3 spans 12 amino acids. This chain's CDR3 is CAISEGAAGYTF. In DNA form, the CDR3 reads TGTGCCATCAGTGAGGGGGCCGCGGGCTACACCTTC.

This clone has more than one count but fewer than ten. CDR3 nucleotides: TGTGCCAGCAGCTTGGGCGTTGGAGGGCAAGAGCAGTACTTC. As protein: CASSLGVGGQEQYF. The chain couples TRBV5-4 to TRBJ2-7; tentative D call: TRBD2 (6 bases). Germline CDR1 reads SGHNT; CDR2 reads YYREEE (reference sequence). The CDR3 totals 14 residues. Trimming shortened V by 0 bases and J by 7 bases, and 14 bases separated the two germline ends. Looking up the rest from reference TRBV5-4 and TRBJ2-7 gives the full variable domain: ETGVTQSPTHLIKTRGQQVTLRCSSQSGHNTVSWYQQALGQGPQFIFQYYREEENGRGNFPPRFSGLQFPNYSSELNVNALELDDSALYLCASSLGVGGQEQYFGPGTRLTVT.

V usage is TRBV27 and J usage is TRBJ1-2; D unclear. CDR3 length: 14 residues. With 9 bases removed from V and 4 bases from J, the gap between germline ends came to 18 bases. The germline gives CDR1 MNHEY, CDR2 SMNVEV (reference sequence). DNA for the CDR3: TGTGCCAGAGAATTCGGTCTCTGTTTCTATGGCTACACCTTC. This translates into CAREFGLCFYGYTF.

This chain uses TRBV7-2 with TRBJ1-3; D gene unclear. V shed 2 bases and J shed 0 bases, with 8 bases lying between them. Germline CDR1 and CDR2: SGHTA and FQGNSA. The CDR3 has 15 amino acids. Written as DNA, the CDR3 is TGTGCCAGCAGCTTAAATCGGAACTCTGGAAACACCATATATTTT. Protein product: CASSLNRNSGNTIYF.

The genes are TRBV3-1 (or the pseudogene TRBV3-2) and TRBJ2-7; D call uncertain. This CDR3 has 13 amino acids. Germline V CDR1 and CDR2: LGHDT, YNNKEL (reference sequence). V lost 1 base, J lost 4 bases, and 8 bases lay in between. CDR3 in DNA: TGTGCCAGCAGCCAAGCCCGAAAATACGAGCAGTACTTC. Translated: CASSQARKYEQYF.

The V gene is TRBV11-3, the J gene TRBJ1-1; unclear D gene. CDR3 length: 14 amino acids. V was trimmed by 1 base and J by 6 bases, leaving 12 bases between them. Germline loops: CDR1 SGHNT, CDR2 YENEEA. DNA of the CDR3: TGTGCCAGCAGCTTAGTGGGCCCGGGATCTGAAGCTTTCTTT. Encoded protein: CASSLVGPGSEAFF. The full variable domain, its missing parts supplied by reference TRBV11-3 and TRBJ1-1, is EAGVVQSPRYKIIEKKQPVAFWCNPISGHNTLYWYLQNLGQGPELLIRYENEEAVDDSQLPKDRFSAERLKGVDSTLKIQPAELGDSAVYLCASSLVGPGSEAFFGQGTRLTVV.

This chain uses TRBV27 with TRBJ2-2; D is uncertain. V was cut by 0 bases and J by 6 bases, with 5 bases left in between. The CDR3 sequence is 13 residues long. Germline CDR1 and CDR2: MNHEY and SMNVEV (reference sequence). This chain's CDR3 is CASSLSNPGELFF. CDR3 DNA sequence: TGTGCCAGCAGTTTATCGAATCCCGGGGAGCTGTTTTTT.

This clone was counted a single time. The CDR3 reads CASSLRAFEPNTIYF. Written as DNA, the CDR3 is TGTGCCAGCAGCTTGAGGGCCTTTGAACCAAACACCATATATTTT. The chain is built from TRBV11-2 and TRBJ1-3; no clear D gene. CDR1 SGHAT and CDR2 FQNNGV come from the germline V gene. The CDR3 is 15 amino acids. The ends were cut back, 3 bases at V and 6 bases at J, with 15 bases in the middle.

V and J are TRBV4-1 and TRBJ2-1; 13 positions match TRBD2. Germline V lookup: CDR1 MGHRA, CDR2 YSYEKL. With 3 bases clipped from V and 5 bases from J, the junction kept 4 bases outside the gene matches. The CDR3 covers 16 residues. The CDR3 sequence: CASSQEGLAGNNEQFF. The CDR3, as DNA: TGCGCCAGCAGCCAGGAGGGACTAGCGGGAAACAATGAGCAGTTCTTC.

This chain links TRBV5-6 with TRBJ1-6, with D unclear. The CDR3 sequence is 14 residues long. Germline assignment: CDR1 SGHDT and CDR2 YYEEEE. V dropped 0 bases and J dropped 6 bases, with 7 bases sitting between them. The CDR3 sequence: CASSLGVSNSPLHF. CDR3 DNA sequence: TGTGCCAGCAGCTTGGGGGTTTCTAATTCACCCCTCCACTTT. The full variable domain, completed using reference TRBV5-6 and TRBJ1-6, is DAGVTQSPTHLIKTRGQQVTLRCSPKSGHDTVSWYQQALGQGPQFIFQYYEEEERQRGNFPDRFSGHQFPNYSSELNVNALLLGDSALYLCASSLGVSNSPLHFGNGTRLTVT.

The chain's CDR3 is CASSELVAGGPRFF. The CDR3 DNA reads TGTGCCAGCAGTGAACTAGTAGCGGGAGGGCCCCGGTTCTTC. This sequence joins TRBV2 and TRBJ2-1, with 11 bases matching TRBD2. J lost 15 bases, V lost 2 bases, and 9 bases had no gene match. The CDR3 sequence is 14 residues long. Germline CDR1 SNHLY, CDR2 FYNNEI.

The CDR3 sequence: CASSHRRGGPQHF. CDR3 DNA: TGCGCCAGCAGCCATCGACGGGGGGGACCCCAGCATTTT. The chain recombines TRBV4-3 with TRBJ1-5, with a possible D match to TRBD1 (5 bases). The CDR3 is 13 residues long. The germline V gene encodes CDR1 LGHNA and CDR2 YSLEER. Trimming stripped 3 bases from V and 10 bases from J, with 13 bases between.

This clone appeared a single time. The J gene is TRBJ2-1, the V gene TRBV28; D perhaps matches TRBD2 (5 bases). CDR1 and CDR2 (germline): MDHEN, SYDVKM. V was shortened by 7 bases and J by 7 bases, with 17 bases between the two germline ends. The length of the CDR3 is 14 residues. The CDR3 loop reads CASNDPPTGNEQFF. The CDR3 DNA reads TGTGCCAGCAATGATCCCCCCACGGGAAATGAGCAGTTCTTC.

The chain has TRBV25-1 and TRBJ2-7; 9 nucleotides line up with TRBD1. CDR1 is MGHDK and CDR2 is SYGVNS in the germline V gene. The length of the CDR3 is 14 residues. The V gene end was trimmed by 4 bases and the J gene end by 4 bases; junction bases not matched to a gene: 5. The CDR3 sequence is CASSGTGGGYEQYF. Here the CDR3 DNA reads TGTGCCAGCAGTGGTACAGGGGGCGGGTACGAGCAGTACTTC.

The V and J genes are TRBV4-3 and TRBJ1-1; D unresolved. V lost 0 bases to trimming and J lost 1 base, with 9 bases between them. Germline assignment: CDR1 LGHNA and CDR2 YSLEER. This CDR3 is built from 15 residues. CDR3 sequence (DNA): TGCGCCAGCAGCCAAGATTATCGGGGGAACACTGAAGCTTTCTTT. Its protein product is CASSQDYRGNTEAFF.

J is TRBJ2-5 and V is TRBV7-9; tentatively, D is TRBD1 (5 bases). The CDR3 spans 14 residues. Looked up from germline, CDR1 is SEHNR and CDR2 is FQNEAQ (reference sequence). V lost 5 bases and J lost 3, with 13 bases in between. The CDR3 reads CASSPGQGKETQYF. In DNA, the CDR3 is TGTGCCAGCAGCCCCGGGCAGGGTAAAGAGACCCAGTACTTC.

This chain links TRBV5-4 with TRBJ1-4, with D possibly TRBD1 on 5 matching bases. V shed 4 bases and J shed 11 bases, with 15 bases lying between them. CDR3 size: 13 residues. Germline loops: CDR1 SGHNT, CDR2 YYREEE (reference sequence). The CDR3 nucleotides read TGTGCCAGCAGCGCGGGGCAGTTTGGGAAACTGTTTTTT. Translation gives CASSAGQFGKLFF.

The gene calls are TRBV7-9 and TRBJ2-3, with a weak D call TRBD2 (7 bases). V lost 1 base to trimming and J lost 4 bases, with 15 bases between them. This CDR3 contains 16 residues. The germline gives CDR1 SEHNR, CDR2 FQNEAQ (reference sequence). The CDR3 sequence is CASSLVGGGYPDTQYF. DNA for the CDR3: TGTGCCAGCAGCTTAGTGGGAGGGGGTTACCCAGATACGCAGTATTTT. The whole variable domain, filled in from reference TRBV7-9 and TRBJ2-3, reads DTGVSQNPRHKITKRGQNVTFRCDPISEHNRLYWYRQTLGQGPEFLTYFQNEAQLEKSRLLSDRFSAERPKGSFSTLEIQRTEQGDSAMYLCASSLVGGGYPDTQYFGPGTRLTVL.

The V gene is TRBV29-1, the J gene TRBJ2-2, with TRBD2 as a possible D gene (6 bases). There are 15 residues in the CDR3. CDR1 is SQVTM and CDR2 is ANQGSEA in the germline V gene. Trimming pared 1 base from V and 4 bases from J, leaving 13 bases between. CDR3 bases: TGCAGCGTTGAAGTACTAGCAAAAACCACCGGGGAGCTGTTTTTT. This translates into CSVEVLAKTTGELFF.

This clone came up once. Written as DNA, the CDR3 is TGTGCCTGGAAAACAGGCATGAACACTGAAGCTTTCTTT. Its protein is CAWKTGMNTEAFF. The chain links TRBV30 to TRBJ1-1, with D tentatively TRBD1 (5 bases). The CDR3 sequence is 13 residues long. Germline V gives CDR1 GTSNPN, CDR2 SVGIG (reference sequence). V lost 4 bases to trimming and J lost 0 bases, with 9 bases between them.

The rearrangement uses TRBV6-5 and TRBJ1-2; unclear D gene. Germline V gives CDR1 MNHEY, CDR2 SVGAGI. This CDR3 has 15 amino acids. The V gene lost 0 bases and the J gene lost 0 bases, with 8 bases spanning the gap. CDR3 bases: TGTGCCAGCAGTTACTCGGCGGGAGCTAACTATGGCTACACCTTC. Translated, it gives CASSYSAGANYGYTF.

The chain joins TRBV6-9 to TRBJ1-4; 8 nucleotides line up with TRBD1. The CDR3 totals 15 residues. The germline gives CDR1 MNHGY, CDR2 SVAAGI. With V trimmed by 5 bases and J by 3 bases, 5 bases remained unmatched. Written as DNA, the CDR3 is TGTGCCAGCAGTATTCAGGGGGCGGCTAATGAAAAACTGTTTTTT. Protein sequence: CASSIQGAANEKLFF.

This clone occurred once. Other nucleotide sequences from this sample produce the same CDR3. V usage is TRBV7-9 and J usage is TRBJ2-1; D unresolved. The V gene lost 0 bases and the J gene lost 5 bases, with 8 bases spanning the gap. The CDR3 totals 14 residues. The germline V gene has CDR1 SEHNR and CDR2 FQNEAQ (reference sequence). DNA for the CDR3: TGTGCCAGCAGCTTAGCGGGAACTAACAATGAGCAGTTCTTC. Its protein product is CASSLAGTNNEQFF.

In the case of this clone: The junction departs from the called germline gene at one end, perhaps through a read error. V gene TRBV12-3 or TRBV12-4 combines with J gene TRBJ1-1; D is ambiguous. CDR3 length: 12 residues. CDR3 in DNA: TGTGCCAGCAGTTTAACCAGCCCAGCCCCGATCTTT. Its protein is CASSLTSPAPIF.